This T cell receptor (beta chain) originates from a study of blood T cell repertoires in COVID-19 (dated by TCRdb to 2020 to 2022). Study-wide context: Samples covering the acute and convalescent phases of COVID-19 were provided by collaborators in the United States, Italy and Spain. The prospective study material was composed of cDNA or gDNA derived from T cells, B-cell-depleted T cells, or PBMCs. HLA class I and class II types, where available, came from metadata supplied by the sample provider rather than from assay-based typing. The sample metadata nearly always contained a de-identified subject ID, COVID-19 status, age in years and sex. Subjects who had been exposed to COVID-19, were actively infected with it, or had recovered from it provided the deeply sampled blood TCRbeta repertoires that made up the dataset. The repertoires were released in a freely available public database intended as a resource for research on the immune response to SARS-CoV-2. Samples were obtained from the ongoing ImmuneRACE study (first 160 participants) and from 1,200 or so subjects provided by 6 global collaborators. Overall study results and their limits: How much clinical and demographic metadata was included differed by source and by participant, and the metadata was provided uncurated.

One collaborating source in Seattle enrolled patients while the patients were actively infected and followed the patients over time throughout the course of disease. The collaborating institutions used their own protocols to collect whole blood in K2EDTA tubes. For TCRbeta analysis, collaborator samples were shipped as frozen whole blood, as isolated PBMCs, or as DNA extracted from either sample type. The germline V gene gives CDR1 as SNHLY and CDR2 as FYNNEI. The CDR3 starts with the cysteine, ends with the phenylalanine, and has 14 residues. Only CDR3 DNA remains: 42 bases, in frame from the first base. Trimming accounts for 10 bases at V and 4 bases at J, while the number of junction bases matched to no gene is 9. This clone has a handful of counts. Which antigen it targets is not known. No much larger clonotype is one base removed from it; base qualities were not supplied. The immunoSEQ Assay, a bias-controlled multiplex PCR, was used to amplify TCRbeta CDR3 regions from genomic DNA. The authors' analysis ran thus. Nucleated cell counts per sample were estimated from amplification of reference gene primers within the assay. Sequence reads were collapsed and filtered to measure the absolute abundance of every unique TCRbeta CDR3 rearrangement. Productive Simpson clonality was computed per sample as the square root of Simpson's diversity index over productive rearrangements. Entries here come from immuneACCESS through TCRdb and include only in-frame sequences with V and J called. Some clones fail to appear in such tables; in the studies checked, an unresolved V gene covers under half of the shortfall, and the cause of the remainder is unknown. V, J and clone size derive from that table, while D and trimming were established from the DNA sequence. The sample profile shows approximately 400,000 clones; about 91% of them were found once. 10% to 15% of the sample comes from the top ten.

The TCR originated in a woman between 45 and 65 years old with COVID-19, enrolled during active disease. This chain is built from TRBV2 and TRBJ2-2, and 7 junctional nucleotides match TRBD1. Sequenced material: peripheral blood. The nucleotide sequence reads TGTGCCAACAGGAAGGACAGGCCCACCGGGGAGCTGTTTTTT. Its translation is CANRKDRPTGELFF.